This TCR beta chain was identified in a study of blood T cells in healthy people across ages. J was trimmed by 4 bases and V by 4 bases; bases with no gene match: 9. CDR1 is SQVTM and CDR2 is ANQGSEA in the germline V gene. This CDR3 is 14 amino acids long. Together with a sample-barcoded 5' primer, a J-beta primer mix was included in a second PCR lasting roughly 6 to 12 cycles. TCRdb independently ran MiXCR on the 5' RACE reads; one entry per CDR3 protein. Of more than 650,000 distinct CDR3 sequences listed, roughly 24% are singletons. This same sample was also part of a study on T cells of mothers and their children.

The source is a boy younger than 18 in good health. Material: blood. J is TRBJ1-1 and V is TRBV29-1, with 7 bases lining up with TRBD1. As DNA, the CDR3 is TGCAGCGTTGTAGGGACAGACCTATTCACTGAAGCTTTCTTT. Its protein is CSVVGTDLFTEAFF.